The 5 T cell receptor beta chains listed next were all sequenced from one sample in a study of blood T cell repertoires in COVID-19. Repertoires were generated with immunoSEQ multiplex PCR, while TCRdb's copy carries only in-frame clones and drops some. The repertoire includes approximately 220,000 clones, about 86% of them detected once, and about 1.3% sits in the top ten. Sample: PBMCs or T cells enriched from blood (not recorded which). These receptors all stem from a woman in her thirties or forties with acute COVID-19.

This rearrangement joins TRBV18 to TRBJ2-5; D is unresolved. The CDR3 is 14 residues long. V was trimmed by 0 bases and J by 3 bases, leaving 8 bases between them. Germline values: CDR1 KGHSH, CDR2 LQKENI. The CDR3, as DNA: TGTGCCAGCTCACCACCGTGGGCCAAAGAGACCCAGTACTTC. This sequence encodes CASSPPWAKETQYF. The variable domain in full, with the rest retrieved from reference TRBV18 and TRBJ2-5, is NAGVMQNPRHLVRRRGQEARLRCSPMKGHSHVYWYRQLPEEGLKFMVYLQKENIIDESGMPKERFSAEFPKEGPSILRIQQVVRGDSAAYFCASSPPWAKETQYFGPGTRLLVL.

The chain combines TRBV4-2 with TRBJ1-5, with 7 nucleotides matching TRBD1. The CDR3 extends over 16 amino acids. J gave up 5 bases and V 0 bases, and 7 bases lay outside the gene matches. The V gene's germline CDR1 is LGHNA and CDR2 YNFKEQ. CDR3 sequence: CASSQEGRQGYQPQHF. The DNA for the CDR3 is TGTGCCAGCAGCCAAGAAGGGAGACAGGGCTATCAGCCCCAGCATTTT.

This sequence joins TRBV5-1 and TRBJ2-1; TRBD2 might be the D (7 bases). This CDR3 has 15 amino acids. The germline V and J ends were trimmed by 4 bases and 5 bases, with 16 bases remaining between them. Germline V gene data show CDR1 as SGHRS and CDR2 as YFSETQ. The CDR3 reads CASSALGGADNEQFF. In DNA form, the CDR3 reads TGCGCCAGCAGCGCTTTAGGGGGGGCGGACAATGAGCAGTTCTTC.

V is TRBV2 and J is TRBJ2-3; a weak D match, TRBD1 (5 bases). V lost 4 bases, J lost 1 base, and 24 bases lay in between. CDR1 is SNHLY, CDR2 FYNNEI, per germline. CDR3 length equals 19 residues. The CDR3 DNA reads as TGTGCCAGCAGTGTCACTTTAGGGGCGCTTCATGCAGGCACAGATACGCAGTATTTT. It codes for CASSVTLGALHAGTDTQYF.

A few counts support this clone. The V gene is TRBV3-1 (or the pseudogene TRBV3-2), the J gene TRBJ1-1, with 12 bases identical to TRBD1. This CDR3 has 15 residues. Trimming at V came to 5 bases and at J to 5 bases, leaving 6 bases not matched to a gene. Germline CDR1 LGHDT, CDR2 YNNKEL (reference sequence). The CDR3 spells CASSGTGGLGTEAFF. The DNA of the CDR3 is TGTGCCAGCAGCGGGACAGGGGGCTTGGGGACTGAAGCTTTCTTT.